This TCR beta chain emerged from a study of blood T cell repertoires in COVID-19. Profiling relied on immunoSEQ multiplex PCR, and the TCRdb table lists in-frame clones only, not all of them. Among 250,000 to 350,000 clones listed, 85% to 90% were seen once. V gave up 4 bases and J gave up 4 bases, with 15 bases separating them. Germline CDR1 and CDR2: SGDLS and YYNGEE. This CDR3 has 15 residues. This rearrangement joins TRBV9 to TRBJ2-1; D is perhaps TRBD2 (5 bases). The receptor's source is a woman aged 18-30 years who had recovered from COVID-19. Sequences were obtained from PBMCs or T cells enriched from blood (not recorded which). CDR3 protein: CASSPGSNGYNEQFF. As DNA, the CDR3 is TGTGCCAGCAGCCCGGGGAGTAATGGTTACAATGAGCAGTTCTTC.